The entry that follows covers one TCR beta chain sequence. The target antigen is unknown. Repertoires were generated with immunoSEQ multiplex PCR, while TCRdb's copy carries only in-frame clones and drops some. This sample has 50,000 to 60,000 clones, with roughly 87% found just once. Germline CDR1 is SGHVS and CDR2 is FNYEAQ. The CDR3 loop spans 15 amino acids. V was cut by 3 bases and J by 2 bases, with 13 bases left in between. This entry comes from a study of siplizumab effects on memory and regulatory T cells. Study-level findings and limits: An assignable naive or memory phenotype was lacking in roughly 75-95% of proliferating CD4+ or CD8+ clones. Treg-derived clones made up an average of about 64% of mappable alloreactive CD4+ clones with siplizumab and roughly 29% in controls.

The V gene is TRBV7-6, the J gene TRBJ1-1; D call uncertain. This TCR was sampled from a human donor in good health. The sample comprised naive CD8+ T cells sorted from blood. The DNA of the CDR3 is TGTGCCAGCAGCTTTGGCCCTCAAGTAAACACTGAAGCTTTCTTT. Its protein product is CASSFGPQVNTEAFF. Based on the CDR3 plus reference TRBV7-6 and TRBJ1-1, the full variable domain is GAGVSQSPRYKVTKRGQDVALRCDPISGHVSLYWYRQALGQGPEFLTYFNYEAQQDKSGLPNDRFSAERPEGSISTLTIQRTEQRDSAMYRCASSFGPQVNTEAFFGQGTRLTVV.